This T cell receptor beta chain came from a study of CD8 T cells in Susac syndrome. Germline V gene data show CDR1 as MNHEY and CDR2 as SVGEGT. The CDR3 spans 15 residues. V was clipped by 7 bases and J by 0 bases, with 13 bases between them. RNA in amounts of about 0.5 to 1 ug was reverse transcribed with random hexamers. TCRdb reanalysed the immunoSEQ multiplex PCR reads using MiXCR and keeps one entry per CDR3 protein. The sample has tens of thousands of distinct CDR3 sequences, 95% seen once. The study's findings and limits: Susac syndrome CD8+ repertoires were clonally expanded, most strongly in CD8+ TEMRA cells.

Points on this clonotype: Its specificity is not known.

Sequences were obtained from CD8+ T cells from PBMCs. The chain recombines TRBV6-2 or TRBV6-3 with TRBJ1-5, with D unresolved. This sequence was found in a human donor with Susac syndrome. CDR3 DNA: TGTGCCAGCACCCTAGCCACCTATAGCAATCAGCCCCAGCATTTT. It specifies CASTLATYSNQPQHF.